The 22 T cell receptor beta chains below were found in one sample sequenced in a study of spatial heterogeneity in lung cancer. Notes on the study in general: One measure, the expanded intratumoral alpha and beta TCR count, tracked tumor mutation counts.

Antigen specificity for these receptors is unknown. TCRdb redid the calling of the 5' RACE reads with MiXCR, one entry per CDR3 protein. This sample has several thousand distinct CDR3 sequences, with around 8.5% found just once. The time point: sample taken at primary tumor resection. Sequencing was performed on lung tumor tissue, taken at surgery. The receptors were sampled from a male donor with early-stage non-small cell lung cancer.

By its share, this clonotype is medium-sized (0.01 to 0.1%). CDR3 residues: CASSETLALATDTQYF. CDR3 DNA sequence: TGTGCCAGCAGTGAAACCCTGGCCTTAGCTACAGATACGCAGTATTTT. This chain joins TRBV6-1 and TRBJ2-3; D gene unclear. The V and J ends lost 2 bases and 3 bases respectively, with 15 bases between them. CDR1 MNHNS and CDR2 SASEGT come from the germline V gene. The CDR3 is 16 amino acids.

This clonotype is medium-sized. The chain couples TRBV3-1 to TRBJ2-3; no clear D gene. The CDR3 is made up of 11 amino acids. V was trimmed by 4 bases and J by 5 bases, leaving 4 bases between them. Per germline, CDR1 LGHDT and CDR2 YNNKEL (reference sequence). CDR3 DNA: TGTGCCAGCAGCCTCCGAGATACGCAGTATTTT. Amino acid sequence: CASSLRDTQYF.

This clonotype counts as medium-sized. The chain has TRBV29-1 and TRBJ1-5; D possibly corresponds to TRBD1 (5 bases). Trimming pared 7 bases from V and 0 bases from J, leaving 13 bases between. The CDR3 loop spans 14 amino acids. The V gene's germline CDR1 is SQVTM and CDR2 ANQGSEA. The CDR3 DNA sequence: TGCAGCGCCGCGGGGCAGATTAGCAATCAGCCCCAGCATTTT. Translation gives CSAAGQISNQPQHF.

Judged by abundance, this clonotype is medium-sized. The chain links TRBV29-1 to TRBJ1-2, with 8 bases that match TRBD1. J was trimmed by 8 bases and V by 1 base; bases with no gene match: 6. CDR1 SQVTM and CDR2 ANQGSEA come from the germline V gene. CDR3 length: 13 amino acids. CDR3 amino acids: CSVEVRRGLGYTF. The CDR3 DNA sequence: TGCAGCGTTGAAGTTCGCAGGGGGCTAGGCTACACCTTC. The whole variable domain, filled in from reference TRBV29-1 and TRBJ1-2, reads SAVISQKPSRDICQRGTSLTIQCQVDSQVTMMFWYRQQPGQSLTLIATANQGSEATYESGFVIDKFPISRPNLTFSTLTVSNMSPEDSSIYLCSVEVRRGLGYTFGSGTRLTVV.

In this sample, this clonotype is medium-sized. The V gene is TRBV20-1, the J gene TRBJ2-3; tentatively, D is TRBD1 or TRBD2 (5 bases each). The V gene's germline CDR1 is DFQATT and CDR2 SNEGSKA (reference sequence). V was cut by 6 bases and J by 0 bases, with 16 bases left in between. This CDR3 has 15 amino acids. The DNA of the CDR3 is TGCAGTGCAAACGCAGGGACCGCCAGCACAGATACGCAGTATTTT. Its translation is CSANAGTASTDTQYF.

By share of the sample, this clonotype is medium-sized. The CDR3 region has the DNA TGCAGCGTTCCCAACGGACCCGCGAGCTCCTACAATGAGCAGTTCTTC. Translation: CSVPNGPASSYNEQFF. The rearrangement joins TRBV29-1 to TRBJ2-1; unclear D gene. This CDR3 has 16 residues. The germline V gene encodes CDR1 SQVTM and CDR2 ANQGSEA. V shed 5 bases and J shed 0 bases, with 17 bases lying between them.

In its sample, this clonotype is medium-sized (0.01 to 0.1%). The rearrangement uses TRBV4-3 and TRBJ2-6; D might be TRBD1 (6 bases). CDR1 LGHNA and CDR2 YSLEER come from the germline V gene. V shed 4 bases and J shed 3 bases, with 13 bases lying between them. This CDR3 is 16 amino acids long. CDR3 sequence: CASSLGRGGGANVLTF. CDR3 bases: TGCGCCAGCAGCCTGGGCAGGGGCGGTGGGGCCAACGTCCTGACTTTC.

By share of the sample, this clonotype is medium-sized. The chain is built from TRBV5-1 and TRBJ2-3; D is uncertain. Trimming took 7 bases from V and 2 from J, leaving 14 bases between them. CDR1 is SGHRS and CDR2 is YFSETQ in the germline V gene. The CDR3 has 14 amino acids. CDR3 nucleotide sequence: TGCGCCAGCGCCTTCCCAGGAACCACAGATACGCAGTATTTT. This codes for CASAFPGTTDTQYF.

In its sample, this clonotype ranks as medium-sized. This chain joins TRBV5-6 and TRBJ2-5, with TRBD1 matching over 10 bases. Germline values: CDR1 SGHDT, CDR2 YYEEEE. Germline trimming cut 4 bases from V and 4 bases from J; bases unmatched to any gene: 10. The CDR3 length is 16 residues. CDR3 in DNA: TGTGCCAGCAGCCCTAATCCGACAGGGGGCCGAGAGACCCAGTACTTC. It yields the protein CASSPNPTGGRETQYF. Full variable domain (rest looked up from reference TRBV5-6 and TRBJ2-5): DAGVTQSPTHLIKTRGQQVTLRCSPKSGHDTVSWYQQALGQGPQFIFQYYEEEERQRGNFPDRFSGHQFPNYSSELNVNALLLGDSALYLCASSPNPTGGRETQYFGPGTRLLVL.

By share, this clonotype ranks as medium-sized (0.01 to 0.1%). Here the CDR3 reads CASRIGQGAQPQHF. The CDR3 DNA reads TGTGCCAGCAGGATTGGGCAGGGGGCACAGCCCCAGCATTTT. The rearrangement uses TRBV6-1 and TRBJ1-5; 8 nucleotides agree with TRBD1. V trimming: 6 bases; J trimming: 7 bases; junction bases outside the gene matches: 8. The CDR3 sequence is 14 residues long. Germline V gives CDR1 MNHNS, CDR2 SASEGT.

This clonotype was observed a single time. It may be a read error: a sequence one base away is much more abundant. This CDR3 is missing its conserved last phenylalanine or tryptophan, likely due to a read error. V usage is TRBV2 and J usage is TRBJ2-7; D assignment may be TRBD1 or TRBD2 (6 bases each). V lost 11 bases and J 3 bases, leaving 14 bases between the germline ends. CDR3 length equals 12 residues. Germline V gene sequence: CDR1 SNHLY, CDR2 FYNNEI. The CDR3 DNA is TGTGCCGGAGGGACATTCCGCTACGAGCAGTACTTG. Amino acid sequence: CAGGTFRYEQYL.

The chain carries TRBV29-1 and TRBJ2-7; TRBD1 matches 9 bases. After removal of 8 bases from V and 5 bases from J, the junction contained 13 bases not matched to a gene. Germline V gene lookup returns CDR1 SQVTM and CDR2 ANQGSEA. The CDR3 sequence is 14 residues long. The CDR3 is CSTGQGGLGNEQYF. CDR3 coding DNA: TGCAGCACGGGACAGGGAGGCCTTGGGAACGAGCAGTACTTC.

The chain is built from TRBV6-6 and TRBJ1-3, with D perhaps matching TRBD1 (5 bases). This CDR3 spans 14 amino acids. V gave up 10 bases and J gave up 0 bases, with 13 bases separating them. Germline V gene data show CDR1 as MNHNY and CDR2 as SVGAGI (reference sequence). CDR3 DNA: TGTGCCACCTCTTCGGGGGTCTCTGGAAACACCATATATTTT. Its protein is CATSSGVSGNTIYF.

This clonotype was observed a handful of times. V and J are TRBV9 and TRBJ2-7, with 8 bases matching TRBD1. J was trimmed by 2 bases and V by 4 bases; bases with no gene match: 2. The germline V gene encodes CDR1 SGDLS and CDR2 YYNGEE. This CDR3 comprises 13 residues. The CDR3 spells CASSSQGAYEQYF. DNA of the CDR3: TGTGCCAGCAGCTCACAGGGGGCCTACGAGCAGTACTTC.

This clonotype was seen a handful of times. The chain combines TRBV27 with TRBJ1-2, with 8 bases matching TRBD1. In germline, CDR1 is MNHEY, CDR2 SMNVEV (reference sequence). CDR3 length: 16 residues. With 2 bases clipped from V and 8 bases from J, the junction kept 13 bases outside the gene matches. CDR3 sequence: CASSLEDRADLSGYTF. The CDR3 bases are TGTGCCAGCAGTTTAGAGGACAGGGCCGATCTATCGGGCTACACCTTC.

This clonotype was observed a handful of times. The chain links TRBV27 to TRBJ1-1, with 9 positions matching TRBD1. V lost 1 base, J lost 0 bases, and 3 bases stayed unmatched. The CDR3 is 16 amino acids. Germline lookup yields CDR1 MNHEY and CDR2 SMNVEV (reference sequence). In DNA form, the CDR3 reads TGTGCCAGCAGTTTATTAGGGGACAGGGTGAACACTGAAGCTTTCTTT. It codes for CASSLLGDRVNTEAFF.

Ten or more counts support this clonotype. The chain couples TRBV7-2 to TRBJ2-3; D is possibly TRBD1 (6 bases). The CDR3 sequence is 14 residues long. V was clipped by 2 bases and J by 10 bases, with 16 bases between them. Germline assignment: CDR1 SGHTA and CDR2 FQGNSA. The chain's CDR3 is CASSLRGGQSAQYF. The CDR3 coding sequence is TGTGCCAGCAGCTTACGTGGGGGACAATCGGCGCAGTATTTT.

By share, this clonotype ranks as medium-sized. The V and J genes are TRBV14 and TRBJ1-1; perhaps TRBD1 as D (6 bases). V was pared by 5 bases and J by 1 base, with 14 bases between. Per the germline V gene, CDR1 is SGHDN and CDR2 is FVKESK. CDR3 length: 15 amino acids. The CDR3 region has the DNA TGTGCCAGCAGCACGACGCCGGGACAGAACACTGAAGCTTTCTTT. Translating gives CASSTTPGQNTEAFF.

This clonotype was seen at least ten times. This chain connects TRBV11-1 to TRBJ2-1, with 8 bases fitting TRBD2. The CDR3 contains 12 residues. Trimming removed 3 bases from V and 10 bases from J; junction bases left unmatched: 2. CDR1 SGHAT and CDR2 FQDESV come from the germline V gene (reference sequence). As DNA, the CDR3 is TGTGCCAGCAGCTTTAGCGGGGTCGAGCAGTTCTTC. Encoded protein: CASSFSGVEQFF. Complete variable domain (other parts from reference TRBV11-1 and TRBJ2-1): EAEVAQSPRYKITEKSQAVAFWCDPISGHATLYWYRQILGQGPELLVQFQDESVVDDSQLPKDRFSAERLKGVDSTLKIQPAELGDSAMYLCASSFSGVEQFFGPGTRLTVL.

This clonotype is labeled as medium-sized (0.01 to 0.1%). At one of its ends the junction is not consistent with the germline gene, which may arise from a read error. The CDR3 DNA is TGTGCCAGCAGCTTAGGCCTGAGCGGGGAGCTGTCTTTT. As protein: CASSLGLSGELSF. The rearrangement uses TRBV11-2 and TRBJ2-2; 7 bases agree with TRBD2. Per germline, CDR1 SGHAT and CDR2 FQNNGV. The CDR3 is 13 residues long.

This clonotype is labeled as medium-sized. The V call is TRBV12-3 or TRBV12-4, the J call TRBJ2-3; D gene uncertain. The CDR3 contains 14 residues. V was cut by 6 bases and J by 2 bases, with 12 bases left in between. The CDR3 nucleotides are TGTGCCAGCAGCCGGGCCGCACACACAGATACGCAGTATTTT. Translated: CASSRAAHTDTQYF.

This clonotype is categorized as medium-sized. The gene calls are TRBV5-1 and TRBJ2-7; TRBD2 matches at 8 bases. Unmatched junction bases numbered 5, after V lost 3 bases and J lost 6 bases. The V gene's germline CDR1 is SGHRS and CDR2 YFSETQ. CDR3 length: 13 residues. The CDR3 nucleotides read TGCGCCAGCAGCTCTCGCGCGGGGGGCGAGCAGTACTTC. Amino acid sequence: CASSSRAGGEQYF.